Shown below are 15 T cell receptor beta chains from a single sample sequenced in a study of T cell clonality in common variable immunodeficiency. Study outcomes and limitations: In common variable immunodeficiency, TCR beta chains reportedly carried fewer deletions and N-nucleotide insertions.

Assay: immunoSEQ multiplex PCR; the TCRdb copy retains only in-frame clones and omits some. Here the sample table reports 8,000 or so clones. The antigens for these receptors are not known. Input material: peripheral blood mononuclear cells. These receptors were obtained from a human donor with common variable immunodeficiency.

Of note for this clone: The read ends 3 residues early relative to the CDR3; the germline J gene fills the gap. The chain employs TRBV18 and TRBJ2-3; a weak D match, TRBD1 (6 bases). Germline V gene data show CDR1 as KGHSH and CDR2 as LQKENI. V lost 6 bases and J lost 2, with 15 bases in between. This CDR3 contains 15 residues. The chain's CDR3 is CASSHPWTATDTQYF. The sequenced CDR3 bases are TGTGCCAGCTCCCACCCTTGGACAGCCACAGATACG. Based on the CDR3 plus reference TRBV18 and TRBJ2-3, the full variable domain is NAGVMQNPRHLVRRRGQEARLRCSPMKGHSHVYWYRQLPEEGLKFMVYLQKENIIDESGMPKERFSAEFPKEGPSILRIQQVVRGDSAAYFCASSHPWTATDTQYFGPGTRLTVL.

As to this clone: With the read ending 3 residues before the CDR3 end, the germline J gene is used to fill in that end. This rearrangement joins TRBV18 to TRBJ2-3; D uncertain. The CDR3 has 13 residues. CDR1 and CDR2 (germline): KGHSH, LQKENI. V was shortened by 3 bases and J by 6 bases, with 10 bases between the two germline ends. CDR3 in amino acids: CASSPGPEDTQYF. The DNA read from the CDR3 is TGTGCCAGCTCACCGGGCCCAGAGGATACG.

According to its frequency, this clone is medium-sized. The CDR3 loop reads CASSLSTGSDYGYTF. The covered CDR3 bases are TGCGCCAGCAGCTTAAGTACGGGTAGTGACTATGGC. This chain uses TRBV5-1 with TRBJ1-2; D not certain. Sequencing ends 3 residues short of the CDR3 end; the germline J gene provides the rest. CDR3 length equals 15 residues. Deletions cut 2 bases from V and 3 bases from J, with 14 bases between. Germline V gene data show CDR1 as SGHRS and CDR2 as YFSETQ.

Considering frequency, this clone is medium-sized. The CDR3 end is not reached by the read, which stops 3 residues before it; the germline J gene fills it in. The V gene is TRBV7-8, the J gene TRBJ2-6, with D tentatively TRBD1 (8 bases). Trimming removed 4 bases at V and 0 bases at J, with 13 bases between. Germline-derived CDR1 and CDR2 are SGHVS and FQNEAQ. The CDR3 has 17 amino acids. CDR3 amino acids: CASSSYRGGSGANVLTF. The CDR3 DNA, read in part, is TGTGCCAGCAGCTCATACAGGGGGGGCTCTGGGGCCAACGTC.

The CDR3: CASKAGGVETQYF. The CDR3 bases that were read are TGTGCCAGTAAGGCGGGGGGCGTAGAGACC. The chain is built from TRBV19 and TRBJ2-5, with 8 bases fitting TRBD2. Read data end 3 residues before the CDR3 end; the end is taken from the germline J gene. J was trimmed by 4 bases and V by 7 bases; bases with no gene match: 5. The CDR3 is 13 amino acids. Looked up from germline, CDR1 is LNHDA and CDR2 is SQIVND (reference sequence).

As to this clone: The read ends 3 residues before the CDR3 terminus; that terminus is restored from the germline J gene. The chain combines TRBV19 with TRBJ2-3; 8 bases align to TRBD2. Trimming removed 8 bases from V and 2 bases from J; junction bases left unmatched: 12. This CDR3 region has 16 residues. The germline V gene encodes CDR1 LNHDA and CDR2 SQIVND (reference sequence). Here the CDR3 reads CASARGTRRYTDTQYF. The DNA read from the CDR3 is TGTGCCAGTGCTCGCGGGACTAGACGTTACACAGATACG.

This clone is medium-sized by frequency. Read data end 3 residues before the CDR3 end; the end is taken from the germline J gene. The chain recombines TRBV29-1 with TRBJ2-5; a weak D match, TRBD1 (6 bases). This CDR3 spans 12 amino acids. V was cut by 6 bases and J by 2 bases, with 10 bases left in between. Per germline, CDR1 SQVTM and CDR2 ANQGSEA. The sequenced part of the CDR3 DNA is TGCAGCGTAGGGACACCACAAGAGACC. This sequence encodes CSVGTPQET. The whole CDR3 protein reads CSVGTPQETQYF. Filled out from reference TRBV29-1 and TRBJ2-5, the complete variable domain reads SAVISQKPSRDICQRGTSLTIQCQVDSQVTMMFWYRQQPGQSLTLIATANQGSEATYESGFVIDKFPISRPNLTFSTLTVSNMSPEDSSIYLCSVGTPQETQYFGPGTRLLVL.

Points on this clone: Read sequence stops 3 residues before the CDR3 end, and the germline J gene provides the missing end. The rearrangement uses TRBV2 and TRBJ2-1; D uncertain. Germline V gives CDR1 SNHLY, CDR2 FYNNEI. This CDR3 has 15 amino acids. V gave up 1 base and J gave up 0 bases, with 7 bases separating them. The CDR3 sequence: CASSEEFSSYNEQFF. The CDR3 DNA, read in part, is TGTGCCAGCAGTGAAGAGTTCAGCTCCTACAATGAG. Based on the CDR3 plus reference TRBV2 and TRBJ2-1, the full variable domain is EPEVTQTPSHQVTQMGQEVILRCVPISNHLYFYWYRQILGQKVEFLVSFYNNEISEKSEIFDDQFSVERPDGSNFTLKIRSTKLEDSAMYFCASSEEFSSYNEQFFGPGTRLTVL.

Considering frequency, this clone is medium-sized. The covered CDR3 bases are TGTGCCGCCGGGGACAGGAACACTGAA. This encodes CAAGDRNTE. The CDR3 in its entirety is CAAGDRNTEAFF. The rearrangement joins TRBV10-3 to TRBJ1-1; 7 nucleotides agree with TRBD1. Sequencing ends 3 residues short of the CDR3 end; the germline J gene provides the rest. This CDR3 has 12 residues. Germline lookup yields CDR1 ENHRY and CDR2 SYGVKD. V lost 11 bases to trimming and J lost 1 base; unmatched junction nucleotides: 4.

A word on this clone: Read sequence stops 3 residues before the CDR3 end, and the germline J gene provides the missing end. This chain joins TRBV7-6 and TRBJ2-5, with TRBD2 matching 8 bases. The germline gives CDR1 SGHVS, CDR2 FNYEAQ. CDR3 length: 17 amino acids. Losses at the gene ends were 2 bases for V and 0 bases for J; bases not matched to a gene: 8. The CDR3 is CASSLRGTSGYQETQYF. Partial CDR3 DNA: TGTGCCAGCAGCTTACGGGGGACTAGTGGGTACCAAGAGACC.

Regarding this clone: The read is 3 residues too short to cover the CDR3 end, so that end is filled in from the germline J gene. This chain links TRBV19 with TRBJ1-5; 8 nucleotides agree with TRBD1. The V gene's germline CDR1 is LNHDA and CDR2 SQIVND (reference sequence). The trim removed 6 bases at V and 9 bases at J, leaving 7 bases unmatched. The CDR3 totals 13 residues. CDR3 amino acids: CASRGQVSGPQHF. CDR3 bases read: TGTGCCAGTAGGGGACAGGTCTCGGGGCCC.

Comments on this clone: The DNA ends 3 residues before the CDR3 does, and the rest of the CDR3 is filled in from the germline J gene. V gene TRBV20-1 combines with J gene TRBJ2-7; D ambiguous. V was shortened by 0 bases and J by 3 bases, with 9 bases between the two germline ends. Germline V lookup: CDR1 DFQATT, CDR2 SNEGSKA (reference sequence). This CDR3 is built from 13 residues. The sequenced CDR3 bases are TGCAGTGCTAGAGACAGTCTCCACTACGAG. As protein: CSARDSLHYE. The entire CDR3 is CSARDSLHYEQYF.

By frequency, this clone is medium-sized. The read gets to within 3 residues of the CDR3 end, and the germline J gene fills in the rest. The genes are TRBV11-2 and TRBJ2-2, with 7 bases identical to TRBD1. Germline CDR1 is SGHAT and CDR2 is FQNNGV. The CDR3 has 14 amino acids. V gave up 4 bases and J gave up 2 bases; unmatched junction bases: 1. The CDR3 loop reads CASSWTGNTGELFF. The DNA read from the CDR3 is TGTGCCAGCAGCTGGACAGGAAACACCGGGGAG.

A remark on this clone: The read ends 3 residues before the CDR3 terminus; that terminus is restored from the germline J gene. The chain uses TRBV5-1 and TRBJ1-6; 9 bases are a match to TRBD1. Germline values: CDR1 SGHRS, CDR2 YFSETQ. V trimming: 0 bases; J trimming: 10 bases; junction bases outside the gene matches: 5. The CDR3 runs 15 residues. The DNA read from the CDR3 is TGCGCCAGCAGCTTGGATGGACAGGGGAGATCACCC. Encoded protein: CASSLDGQGRSP. The whole CDR3 is CASSLDGQGRSPLHF.

Notes on this clone: The read falls 3 residues short of the CDR3 end, and the missing part is taken from the germline J gene. This chain uses TRBV7-2 with TRBJ2-1; 8 bases agree with TRBD2. V gave up 3 bases and J gave up 9 bases; unmatched junction bases: 4. This CDR3 contains 13 residues. From germline, CDR1 is SGHTA and CDR2 FQGNSA. The sequenced CDR3 bases are TGTGCCAGCAGCTTGACTAGCGAGAGTGAG. It specifies CASSLTSESE. The whole CDR3 reads CASSLTSESEQFF. Full variable domain (remainder filled in from reference TRBV7-2 and TRBJ2-1): GAGVSQSPSNKVTEKGKDVELRCDPISGHTALYWYRQSLGQGLEFLIYFQGNSAPDKSGLPSDRFSAERTGGSVSTLTIQRTQQEDSAVYLCASSLTSESEQFFGPGTRLTVL.